This entry lists 9 T cell receptor beta chains sequenced from one sample in a study of blood T cell repertoires in COVID-19. TCRdb keeps only in-frame clones here, not all; method: immunoSEQ multiplex PCR. The sample lists roughly 230,000 clones, about 88% occurring once. Sequenced material: PBMCs or T cells enriched from blood (not recorded which). The receptors come from a woman aged 45-65 years who had been exposed to COVID-19.

The gene calls are TRBV5-1 and TRBJ2-3, with D perhaps matching TRBD1 (5 bases). The V gene lost 2 bases and the J gene lost 2 bases, with 9 bases spanning the gap. The germline V gene has CDR1 SGHRS and CDR2 YFSETQ. CDR3 size: 14 residues. CDR3 bases: TGCGCCAGCAGCTTATCAGGGATCACAGATACGCAGTATTTT. It is translated as CASSLSGITDTQYF.

The V gene is TRBV7-3, the J gene TRBJ2-5; 7 nucleotides agree with TRBD1. V trimming: 6 bases; J trimming: 5 bases; junction bases outside the gene matches: 6. The CDR3 has 13 amino acids. CDR1 is SGHTA, CDR2 FQGTGA, per germline. The CDR3 DNA is TGTGCCAGCAGTCTTGACAGGGTGGAGACCCAGTACTTC. Residues: CASSLDRVETQYF.

The V gene is TRBV28, the J gene TRBJ2-7; 11 bases map to TRBD2. Germline V lookup: CDR1 MDHEN, CDR2 SYDVKM. With V trimmed by 5 bases and J by 4 bases, 7 bases remained unmatched. The CDR3 extends over 15 amino acids. The CDR3 loop reads CASSSYSGGGYEQYF. The DNA for the CDR3 is TGTGCCAGCAGTAGCTATAGCGGGGGGGGTTACGAGCAGTACTTC.

The chain is built from TRBV5-4 and TRBJ2-5, with D tentatively TRBD2 (7 bases). The CDR3 has 14 amino acids. Germline CDR1 is SGHNT and CDR2 is YYREEE (reference sequence). CDR3 in amino acids: CGMGGASGQETQYF. CDR3 in DNA: TGTGGCATGGGGGGGGCTAGCGGACAAGAGACCCAGTACTTC.

This clone was found once. The gene calls are TRBV19 and TRBJ1-6, with D uncertain. Per the germline V gene, CDR1 is LNHDA and CDR2 is SQIVND (reference sequence). The CDR3 is made up of 14 amino acids. V was shortened by 5 bases and J by 7 bases, with 12 bases between the two germline ends. The CDR3 sequence is CASSRLGGNSPLHF. The CDR3 DNA is TGTGCCAGTAGTCGACTAGGTGGGAATTCACCCCTCCACTTT.

The chain employs TRBV19 and TRBJ1-1, with 10 bases lining up with TRBD1. This CDR3 has 12 amino acids. After removal of 10 bases from V and 9 bases from J, the junction contained 8 bases not matched to a gene. Germline loops: CDR1 LNHDA, CDR2 SQIVND (reference sequence). CDR3 DNA: TGTGCCACCCAAGACAGGGGGCGGCAAGCTTTCTTT. Translated, it gives CATQDRGRQAFF.

This clone was detected once. V is TRBV5-6 and J is TRBJ1-5; no definite D call. The CDR3 totals 14 residues. The V and J ends lost 0 bases and 3 bases respectively, with 7 bases between them. Germline CDR1 is SGHDT and CDR2 is YYEEEE. CDR3 nucleotide sequence: TGTGCCAGCAGCTTGGGAGGGAACAATCAGCCCCAGCATTTT. Encoded protein: CASSLGGNNQPQHF.

The rearrangement joins TRBV4-2 to TRBJ1-2; 8 nucleotides agree with TRBD1. The CDR3 runs 15 residues. Germline values: CDR1 LGHNA, CDR2 YNFKEQ. Germline trimming cut 1 base from V and 3 bases from J; bases unmatched to any gene: 4. CDR3 nucleotides: TGTGCCAGCAGCCAAGCGGACAGGGCCGACTATGGCTACACCTTC. Its translation: CASSQADRADYGYTF.

The table lists this clone with a few counts. V gene TRBV10-2 combines with J gene TRBJ2-7; D remains unclear. In germline, CDR1 is WSHSY, CDR2 SAAADI. CDR3 length: 13 residues. Trimming shortened V by 8 bases and J by 4 bases, and 15 bases separated the two germline ends. The CDR3 sequence is CASLRGMEYEQYF. The CDR3 coding sequence is TGCGCCAGCTTGCGCGGTATGGAATACGAGCAGTACTTC.